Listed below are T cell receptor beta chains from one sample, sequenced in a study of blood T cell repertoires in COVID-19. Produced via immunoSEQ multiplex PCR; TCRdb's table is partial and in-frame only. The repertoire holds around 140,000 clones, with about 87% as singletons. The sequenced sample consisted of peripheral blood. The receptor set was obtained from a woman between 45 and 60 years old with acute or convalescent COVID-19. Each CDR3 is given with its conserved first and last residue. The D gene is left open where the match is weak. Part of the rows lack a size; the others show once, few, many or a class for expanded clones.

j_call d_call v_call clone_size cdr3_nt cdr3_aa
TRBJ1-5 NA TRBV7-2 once TGTGCCAGCAGCTTAGCGGGGGGAAGCAATCAGCCCCAGCATTTT CASSLAGGSNQPQHF
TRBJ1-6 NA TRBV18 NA TGTGCCAGCTCACCAGGCCCCGGGGCCCTCCACTTT CASSPGPGALHF
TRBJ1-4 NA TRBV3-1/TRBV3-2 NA TGTGCCAGCAGCCAAGCGTATCAGACAAATGAAAAACTGTTTTTT CASSQAYQTNEKLFF
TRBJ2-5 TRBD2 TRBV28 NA TGTGCCAGCAGCCGCGGGGGGGAAGAGACCCAGTACTTC CASSRGGEETQYF
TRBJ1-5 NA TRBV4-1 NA TGCGCCAGCAGCCAACGGGACACCCCGCCCCAGCATTTT CASSQRDTPPQHF
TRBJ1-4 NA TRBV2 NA TGTGCCAGCAGTGCGAGGGCCGGTAATGAAAAACTGTTTTTT CASSARAGNEKLFF
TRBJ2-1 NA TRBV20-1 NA TGCAGTGCTAGTCCCCGACCGGGGGGCGACAATGAGCAGTTCTTC CSASPRPGGDNEQFF
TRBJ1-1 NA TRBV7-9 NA TGTGCCAGCAGCTTAACCGACGGGGACACTGAAGCTTTCTTT CASSLTDGDTEAFF
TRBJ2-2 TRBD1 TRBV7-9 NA TGTGCCAGCAGCTACCCCGGACAGGGCCCCACCGGGGAGCTGTTTTTT CASSYPGQGPTGELFF
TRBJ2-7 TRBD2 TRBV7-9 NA TGTGCCAGCAGCCCATTAGCGGGGAGGGCCTACGAGCAGTACTTC CASSPLAGRAYEQYF
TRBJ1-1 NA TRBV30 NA TGTGCCTGGATTGACCAGGGACTTTGGGACACTGAAGCTTTCTTT CAWIDQGLWDTEAFF
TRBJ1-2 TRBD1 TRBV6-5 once TGTGCCAGCAGCTCGGGACAGTACTATGGCTACACCTTC CASSSGQYYGYTF
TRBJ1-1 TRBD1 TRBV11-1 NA TGTGCCAGCAGCCCTGGACAGGGAGGGAACACTGAAGCTTTCTTT CASSPGQGGNTEAFF
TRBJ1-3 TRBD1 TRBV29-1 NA TGCAGCGCGAGAACAGGGGAGGCTGGAAACACCATATATTTT CSARTGEAGNTIYF
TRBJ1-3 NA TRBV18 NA TGTGCCAGCTCACCCGGGACAAATTCTGGAAACACCATATATTTT CASSPGTNSGNTIYF
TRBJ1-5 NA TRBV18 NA TGTGCCAGCTCACCCGGAGGGGACCAGCCCCAGCATTTT CASSPGGDQPQHF
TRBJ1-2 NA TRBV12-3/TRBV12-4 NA TGTGCCAGCAGTGCGCAGGGCTATGGCTACACCTTC CASSAQGYGYTF
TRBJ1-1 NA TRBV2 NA TGTGCCAGCAGTGGGAGAAGTTCAGCTTTCTTT CASSGRSSAFF
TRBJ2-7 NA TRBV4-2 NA TGTGCCAGCAGCCAAGCTGAGGGGGGGGGCTTCCACGAGCAGTACTTC CASSQAEGGGFHEQYF
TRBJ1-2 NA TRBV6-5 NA TGTGCCAGCAGTATCGCCCCGGAGCCTAACTATGGCTACACCTTC CASSIAPEPNYGYTF
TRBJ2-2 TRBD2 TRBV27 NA TGTGCCAGCAGTTTATCCCCCCTTCTTAGCGGGAGGAGGACCGGGGAGCTGTTTTTT CASSLSPLLSGRRTGELFF
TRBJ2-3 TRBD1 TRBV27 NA TGTGCCAGCAGTTTAGGACAGGGGTGGGATACGCAGTATTTT CASSLGQGWDTQYF
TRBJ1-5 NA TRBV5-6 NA TGTGCCAGCAGCTTGGGACAGAAGAATCAGCCCCAGCATTTT CASSLGQKNQPQHF
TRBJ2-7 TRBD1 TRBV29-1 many TGCAGCGTTGAAGGGACAGGGGATACTGGTAAGCAGTACTTC CSVEGTGDTGKQYF
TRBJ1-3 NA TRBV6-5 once TGTGCCAGCACTCCGGGGGGAAACACCATATATTTT CASTPGGNTIYF
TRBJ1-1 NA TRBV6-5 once TGTGCCAGCAGGCCGACACAGAACACTGAAGCTTTCTTT CASRPTQNTEAFF
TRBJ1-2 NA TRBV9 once TGTGCCAGCAGCGTAGCCGCACAAGACCGGGGTGGCTACACCTTC CASSVAAQDRGGYTF
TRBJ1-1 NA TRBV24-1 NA TGTGCCACCAGTGACCCTTCCCTGTTAAAACAGGCTATGAACACTGAAGCTTTCTTT CATSDPSLLKQAMNTEAFF
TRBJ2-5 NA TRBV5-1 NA TGCGCCAGCAGCCGGCAAGGGGAAGAGACCCAGTACTTC CASSRQGEETQYF
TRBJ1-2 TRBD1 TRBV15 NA TGTGCCACCAGCAGAGATCGGACAGGGGGCATTTTGTTCGACACCTTC CATSRDRTGGILFDTF
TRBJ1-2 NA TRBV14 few TGTGCCAGCAGCCAAGATCTTCTTCAGGGGCGAAACTATGGCTACACCTTC CASSQDLLQGRNYGYTF
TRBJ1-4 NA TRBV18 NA TGTGCCAGCTCCCTGACTGGGTTTAATGAAAAACTGTTTTTT CASSLTGFNEKLFF
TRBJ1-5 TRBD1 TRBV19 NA TGTGCCAGTAAAGAGGGACAGGGCTGGGCCCAGCATTTT CASKEGQGWAQHF
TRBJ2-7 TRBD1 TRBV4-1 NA TGCGCCAGCAGCCACTCTACAGGGGGCCTATACGAGCAGTACTTC CASSHSTGGLYEQYF
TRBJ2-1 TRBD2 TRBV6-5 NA TGTGCCAGCGAGAGCGGGGGAGGATTAAGTGAGCAGTTCTTC CASESGGGLSEQFF
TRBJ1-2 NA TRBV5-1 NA TGCGCCAGCAGCTTGGAAGCGGACTCCTTTGGCTACACCTTC CASSLEADSFGYTF
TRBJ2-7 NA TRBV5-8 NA TGTGCCAGCAGGGTGACGGGGATCGCCTACGAGCAGTACTTC CASRVTGIAYEQYF
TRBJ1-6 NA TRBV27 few TGTGCCAGCAGTCTATACCCGGCCGGGTATAATTCACCCCTCCACTTT CASSLYPAGYNSPLHF
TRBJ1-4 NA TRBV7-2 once TGTGCCAGCAGCCCATGGGGGCTGTCTAATGAAAAACTGTTTTTT CASSPWGLSNEKLFF
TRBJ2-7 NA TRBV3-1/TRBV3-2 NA TGTGCCAGCAGCCAAGATCAGGGTTTAGATGTTGCTGGGCAGTACTTC CASSQDQGLDVAGQYF
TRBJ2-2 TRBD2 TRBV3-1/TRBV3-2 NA TGTGCCAGCAGCCAGGGCCTACTAGCGGACGGGGAGCTGTTTTTT CASSQGLLADGELFF
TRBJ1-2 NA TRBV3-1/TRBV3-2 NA TGTGCCAGCAGCCGATTAAGACAGTCAAACTATGGCTACACCTTC CASSRLRQSNYGYTF
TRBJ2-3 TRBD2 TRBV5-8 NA TGTGCCAGCAGCCAAGGACTAGCGGGAGAAGCAGATACGCAGTATTTT CASSQGLAGEADTQYF
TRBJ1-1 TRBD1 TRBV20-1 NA TGCAGTGGGGGACAGGGCGCGAGAGCTTTCTTT CSGGQGARAFF
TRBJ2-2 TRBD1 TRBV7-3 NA TGTGCCAGCAGCCCCCAGACAGGGACCGGGGAGCTGTTTTTT CASSPQTGTGELFF
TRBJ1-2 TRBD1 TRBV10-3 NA TGTGCCATCACCCCCTCGGACAGGGTAAATGGCTACACCTTC CAITPSDRVNGYTF
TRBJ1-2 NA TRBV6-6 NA TGTGCCAGCAGTTACCCTATAGAGGGCTTCTATGGCTACACCTTC CASSYPIEGFYGYTF
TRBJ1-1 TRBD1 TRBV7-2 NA TGTGCCAGCAGCCAACTAAGACAGGGAAGCGTGCTCTTT CASSQLRQGSVLF
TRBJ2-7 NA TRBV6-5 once TGTGCCAGCCGGGATAACAGGGACTACGAGCAGTACTTC CASRDNRDYEQYF
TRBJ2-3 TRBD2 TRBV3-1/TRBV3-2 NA TGTGCCAGCAGCTCTGCGGGGGCAGATACGCAGTATTTT CASSSAGADTQYF
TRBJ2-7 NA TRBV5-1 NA TGCGCCAGCAGCCCCCAAGACTACCGGAAACCCTACGAGCAGTACTTC CASSPQDYRKPYEQYF
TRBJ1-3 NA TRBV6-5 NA TGTGCCAGCCAGAGGGAGGGCCTCTCTGGAAACACCATATATTTT CASQREGLSGNTIYF
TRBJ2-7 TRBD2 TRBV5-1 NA TGCGCCAGCAGCTTGGAGGGACTAGAGTACTTC CASSLEGLEYF
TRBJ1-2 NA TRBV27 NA TGTGCCAGCAAATGGGGAGGGATCTCTAGTGGCTACACCTTC CASKWGGISSGYTF
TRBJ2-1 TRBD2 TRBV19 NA TGTGCCAGTAGTTTCCGGGGGGGGAGTTACAATGAGCAGTTCTTC CASSFRGGSYNEQFF
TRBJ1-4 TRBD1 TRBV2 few TGTGCCAGCAGTGGGACAGGTTTTAATGAAAAACTGTTTTTT CASSGTGFNEKLFF
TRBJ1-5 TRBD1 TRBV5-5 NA TGTGCCAGCAGTCAGTCCGACAGGGGGCTTCAGCCCCAGCATTTT CASSQSDRGLQPQHF
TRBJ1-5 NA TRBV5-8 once TGTGCCAGCAGCTCCCAGGTAACCACCCACAATCAGCCCCAGCATTTT CASSSQVTTHNQPQHF
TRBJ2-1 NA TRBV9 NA TGTGCCAGCAGCGTATTTTCGGGAGCGTACAATGAGCAGTTCTTC CASSVFSGAYNEQFF